Listed below are T cell receptor beta chains from one sample, sequenced in a study of shared clonotypes between healthy human individuals. Profiled with immunoSEQ multiplex PCR; TCRdb holds only in-frame clones, not every one. The sample comprises just over 2,000,000 clones, approximately 94% of which are singletons, and around 1.1% rests with the top ten. Sequenced material: naive CD8+ T cells sorted from blood. Receptors were obtained from a young man in good health. Both conserved end residues are part of each CDR3. The order of the fields is D gene, V gene, clone size, J gene, CDR3 protein, CDR3 DNA. D genes are given only for firm matches. Clone size is stated in some rows and not others, as once, few, many or a class when expanded.

d_gene: TRBD1; v_gene: TRBV15; abundance: -; j_gene: TRBJ1-5; CDR3aa: CATSRDHLEDKTGAALNQPQHF; CDR3nt: TGTGCCACCAGCAGAGATCATCTGGAGGATAAGACAGGGGCAGCGCTGAATCAGCCCCAGCATTTT
d_gene: TRBD2; v_gene: TRBV5-6; abundance: -; j_gene: TRBJ2-7; CDR3aa: CASNLRLAASYEQYF; CDR3nt: TGTGCCAGCAACCTTCGACTAGCGGCCTCCTACGAGCAGTACTTC
d_gene: TRBD1; v_gene: TRBV11-2; abundance: -; j_gene: TRBJ1-2; CDR3aa: CASSLLTGGAWYGYTF; CDR3nt: TGTGCCAGCAGCTTACTTACAGGGGGCGCTTGGTATGGCTACACCTTC
d_gene: TRBD2; v_gene: TRBV27; abundance: -; j_gene: TRBJ2-7; CDR3aa: CASSFSGGSYEQYF; CDR3nt: TGTGCCAGCAGTTTCAGCGGGGGCTCCTACGAGCAGTACTTC
d_gene: -; v_gene: TRBV14; abundance: -; j_gene: TRBJ2-7; CDR3aa: CASSHGSPGFYEQYF; CDR3nt: TGTGCCAGCAGCCATGGATCCCCGGGATTCTACGAGCAGTACTTC
d_gene: TRBD1; v_gene: TRBV6-6; abundance: -; j_gene: TRBJ1-4; CDR3aa: CASSLSVDRETTGFF; CDR3nt: TGTGCCAGCAGTCTGAGTGTGGACAGGGAGACCACGGGGTTTTTT
d_gene: TRBD1; v_gene: TRBV6-5; abundance: -; j_gene: TRBJ2-7; CDR3aa: CASSYYQGAYEQYF; CDR3nt: TGTGCCAGCAGTTACTATCAGGGGGCCTACGAGCAGTACTTC
d_gene: -; v_gene: TRBV15; abundance: once; j_gene: TRBJ1-1; CDR3aa: CATSRDRGLNTEAFF; CDR3nt: TGTGCCACCAGCAGAGATAGGGGACTGAACACTGAAGCTTTCTTT
d_gene: -; v_gene: TRBV19; abundance: -; j_gene: TRBJ1-1; CDR3aa: CASKTRSDTDAEAFF; CDR3nt: TGTGCCAGTAAAACCCGGTCCGACACGGACGCTGAAGCTTTCTTT
d_gene: TRBD2; v_gene: TRBV5-1; abundance: -; j_gene: TRBJ2-1; CDR3aa: CASSEGLANYNEQFF; CDR3nt: TGCGCCAGCAGCGAGGGACTAGCGAACTACAATGAGCAGTTCTTC
d_gene: TRBD2; v_gene: TRBV6-5; abundance: -; j_gene: TRBJ2-5; CDR3aa: CASSSGLASETQYF; CDR3nt: TGTGCCAGCAGCTCGGGACTAGCTTCGGAGACCCAGTACTTC
d_gene: -; v_gene: TRBV5-1; abundance: -; j_gene: TRBJ2-7; CDR3aa: CASSLGPSNEQYF; CDR3nt: TGCGCCAGCAGCTTGGGTCCCAGCAACGAGCAGTACTTC
d_gene: -; v_gene: TRBV29-1; abundance: -; j_gene: TRBJ2-3; CDR3aa: CSVETGDSTDTQYF; CDR3nt: TGCAGCGTTGAAACGGGGGATAGCACAGATACGCAGTATTTT
d_gene: -; v_gene: TRBV9; abundance: -; j_gene: TRBJ2-5; CDR3aa: CASSPGYQETQYF; CDR3nt: TGTGCCAGCAGCCCAGGGTACCAAGAGACCCAGTACTTC
d_gene: -; v_gene: TRBV9; abundance: -; j_gene: TRBJ1-5; CDR3aa: CASSSTAGGNQPQHF; CDR3nt: TGTGCCAGCAGCTCTACGGCCGGTGGCAATCAGCCCCAGCATTTT
d_gene: -; v_gene: TRBV4-2; abundance: -; j_gene: TRBJ1-6; CDR3aa: CASSQERSKNSPLHF; CDR3nt: TGTGCCAGCAGCCAAGAAAGGTCTAAAAATTCACCCCTCCACTTT
d_gene: -; v_gene: TRBV5-6; abundance: -; j_gene: TRBJ2-5; CDR3aa: CASSGPQPEETQYF; CDR3nt: TGTGCCAGCAGCGGACCCCAGCCAGAAGAGACCCAGTACTTC